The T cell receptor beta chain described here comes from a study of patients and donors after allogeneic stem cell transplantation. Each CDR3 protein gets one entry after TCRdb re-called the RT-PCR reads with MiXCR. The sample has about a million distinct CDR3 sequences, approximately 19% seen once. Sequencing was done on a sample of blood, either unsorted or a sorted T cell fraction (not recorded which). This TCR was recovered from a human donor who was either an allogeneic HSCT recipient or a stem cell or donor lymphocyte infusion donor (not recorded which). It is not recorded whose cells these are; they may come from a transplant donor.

The CDR3 sequence: CASSQPTGLAPYEQYF. The CDR3 DNA reads TGTGCCAGCAGTCAGCCCACGGGACTAGCCCCCTACGAGCAGTACTTC. The J gene is TRBJ2-7, the V gene TRBV2, with TRBD2 identical over 9 bases. The trim removed 5 bases at V and 2 bases at J, leaving 10 bases unmatched. Germline CDR1 SNHLY, CDR2 FYNNEI. The CDR3 is 16 amino acids.